Below are 20 T cell receptor beta chains sequenced from a single sample in a study of T cells after yellow fever vaccination. Using its own MiXCR run on the 5' RACE reads, TCRdb lists one record per CDR3 protein. The sample has approximately 340,000 distinct CDR3 sequences, about 8.7% seen once. The sample here was PBMCs, taken on the day of the first yellow fever vaccination. Receptor source: a man aged 18 to 30 who received the YFV17D yellow fever vaccine.

This clonotype has only a few counts. This rearrangement joins TRBV5-1 to TRBJ2-1, with TRBD1 matching 9 bases. CDR1 and CDR2 (germline): SGHRS, YFSETQ. V was pared by 4 bases and J by 5 bases, with 10 bases of the junction left unmatched. This CDR3 spans 16 amino acids. CDR3 sequence: CASSPEGQGNDNEQFF. The CDR3 coding sequence is TGCGCCAGCAGCCCGGAGGGACAGGGAAATGACAATGAGCAGTTCTTC.

The chain links TRBV7-8 to TRBJ2-2; maybe TRBD1 (7 bases). Looked up from germline, CDR1 is SGHVS and CDR2 is FQNEAQ. This CDR3 contains 16 residues. Trimming shortened V by 3 bases and J by 1 base, and 12 bases separated the two germline ends. The CDR3 spells CASSLEGAVNTGELFF. As DNA, the CDR3 is TGTGCCAGCAGCTTGGAGGGGGCCGTGAACACCGGGGAGCTGTTTTTT.

This clonotype showed up just once. The chain couples TRBV5-1 to TRBJ1-1; D not resolved. The length of the CDR3 is 15 residues. V dropped 0 bases and J dropped 0 bases, with 9 bases sitting between them. Germline loops: CDR1 SGHRS, CDR2 YFSETQ. The CDR3 loop reads CASSLASNLNTEAFF. The DNA for the CDR3 is TGCGCCAGCAGCTTGGCCTCGAACCTGAACACTGAAGCTTTCTTT.

In its sample, this clonotype was seen many times. The genes are TRBV28 and TRBJ2-5, with 10 bases aligning to TRBD2. The CDR3 runs 15 residues. Trimming took 8 bases from V and 4 from J; bases not matched to a gene: 10. Germline V lookup: CDR1 MDHEN, CDR2 SYDVKM. The CDR3 loop is CASRSSERGGETQYF. The DNA for the CDR3 is TGTGCCAGCCGGTCCTCCGAGCGGGGGGGAGAGACCCAGTACTTC.

The V gene is TRBV29-1, the J gene TRBJ2-7, with D possibly being TRBD1 or TRBD2 (5 bases each). Germline loops: CDR1 SQVTM, CDR2 ANQGSEA. V lost 7 bases, J lost 7 bases, and 20 bases lay in between. The CDR3 runs 13 residues. DNA for the CDR3: TGCAGCGCTAATTTAAGGGGTGAGGGGGAGCAGTACTTC. Amino acids: CSANLRGEGEQYF.

The chain recombines TRBV7-2 with TRBJ2-2; no clear D. The V and J ends lost 8 bases and 4 bases respectively, with 14 bases between them. The CDR3 covers 14 residues. Germline values: CDR1 SGHTA, CDR2 FQGNSA. The CDR3 sequence: CASESLGFTGELFF. The CDR3 nucleotides are TGTGCCAGCGAGTCCCTGGGATTCACCGGGGAGCTGTTTTTT.

This clonotype appeared a few times. V usage is TRBV5-1 and J usage is TRBJ2-1; 13 bases agree with TRBD2. V dropped 4 bases and J dropped 0; count of bases not matched to a gene: 7. This CDR3 comprises 18 residues. The germline gives CDR1 SGHRS, CDR2 YFSETQ. CDR3 bases: TGCGCCAGCAGCCGGACTAGCGGGGGATCGAGCTCCTACAATGAGCAGTTCTTC. As protein: CASSRTSGGSSSYNEQFF.

The chain recombines TRBV20-1 with TRBJ2-1; D uncertain. Germline V gene sequence: CDR1 DFQATT, CDR2 SNEGSKA (reference sequence). Trimming took 3 bases from V and 9 from J, leaving 18 bases between them. This CDR3 is built from 14 residues. CDR3 coding DNA: TGCAGTGCTAGTTCTCCCCCTCTAGTGGGTGAGCAGTTCTTC. It translates to CSASSPPLVGEQFF.

This clonotype was counted between two and nine times. The V and J genes are TRBV12-3 or TRBV12-4 and TRBJ2-5; 8 positions match TRBD1. The ends lost 3 bases at V and 3 bases at J; junction bases unmatched: 3. The CDR3 consists of 14 residues. The CDR3 reads CASSFSGQEETQYF. As DNA, the CDR3 is TGTGCCAGCAGTTTTTCGGGACAGGAAGAGACCCAGTACTTC.

This clonotype was seen many times. V gene TRBV20-1 combines with J gene TRBJ2-7; D is ambiguous. Looked up from germline, CDR1 is DFQATT and CDR2 is SNEGSKA (reference sequence). Trimming left V 5 bases short and J 4 bases short, with 15 bases between. This CDR3 is 13 amino acids long. The CDR3 nucleotides read TGCAGTGCTGTCGACCCCCCGAGGTACGAGCAGTACTTC. Its translation is CSAVDPPRYEQYF.

This clonotype was picked up a small number of times. The rearrangement uses TRBV7-2 and TRBJ2-1; 10 nucleotides agree with TRBD2. The V segment lost 10 bases and the J segment 8 bases; nucleotides outside the gene matches: 20. CDR3 length: 17 residues. The germline gives CDR1 SGHTA, CDR2 FQGNSA. CDR3 DNA sequence: TGTGCCACCACCGGGACTAGCGACCCCAAAAGGGTCCATGAGCAGTTCTTC. Its translation is CATTGTSDPKRVHEQFF.

Concerning this clonotype itself: One end of the junction is discordant with germline, which a read error may explain. The chain links TRBV3-1 to TRBJ2-1, with D possibly TRBD2 on 6 matching bases. The CDR3 sequence is 15 residues long. Per germline, CDR1 LGHDT and CDR2 YNNKEL (reference sequence). For the CDR3, the DNA is TGTGCCACCAGCCGTTTCGGGGGCTCCTACAATGAGCAGTTCTTC. This translates into CATSRFGGSYNEQFF.

CDR3 protein: CASSREGRSNNNEQFF. For the CDR3, the DNA is TGCGCCAGCAGCCGGGAGGGTCGCTCCAATAACAATGAGCAGTTCTTC. J is TRBJ2-1 and V is TRBV4-3; TRBD2 aligns across 7 bases. CDR3 length: 16 amino acids. The V gene end was trimmed by 4 bases and the J gene end by 5 bases; junction bases not matched to a gene: 11. Germline-derived CDR1 and CDR2 are LGHNA and YSLEER.

This clonotype was picked up a small number of times. This rearrangement joins TRBV12-3 or TRBV12-4 to TRBJ2-7; tentatively, D is TRBD2 (5 bases). Trimming cost V 3 bases and J 3 bases, with 9 bases left between them. The CDR3 has 13 amino acids. The DNA for the CDR3 is TGTGCCAGCAGTTTGGACGGGGTCTACGAGCAGTACGTC. This translates into CASSLDGVYEQYV.

This clonotype was recorded many times. V and J are TRBV7-3 and TRBJ1-6; no firm D call. Germline loops: CDR1 SGHTA, CDR2 FQGTGA. The CDR3 contains 13 residues. The V and J ends lost 5 bases and 2 bases respectively, with 4 bases between them. The CDR3 coding sequence is TGTGCCAGCAGCCTCACCTATAATTCACCCCTCCACTTT. Protein: CASSLTYNSPLHF.

This clonotype appeared a few times. The chain combines TRBV7-2 with TRBJ2-2, with no clear D. Germline V gene sequence: CDR1 SGHTA, CDR2 FQGNSA. This CDR3 contains 12 residues. Trimming stripped 6 bases from V and 7 bases from J, with 9 bases between. CDR3 bases: TGTGCCAGCAGGAGCGACGGCGGGGAGCTGTTTTTT. This encodes CASRSDGGELFF.

J is TRBJ2-7 and V is TRBV13, with D possibly matching TRBD2 (6 bases). This CDR3 has 14 residues. V lost 5 bases and J lost 5, with 16 bases in between. Germline V gene data show CDR1 as PRHDT and CDR2 as FYEKMQ (reference sequence). CDR3 DNA: TGTGCCAGCAGCCCGGGACTTCCTTCCGACGAGCAGTACTTC. Encoded protein: CASSPGLPSDEQYF. Full variable domain (missing parts from reference TRBV13 and TRBJ2-7): AAGVIQSPRHLIKEKRETATLKCYPIPRHDTVYWYQQGPGQDPQFLISFYEKMQSDKGSIPDRFSAQQFSDYHSELNMSSLELGDSALYFCASSPGLPSDEQYFGPGTRLTVT.

The chain recombines TRBV20-1 with TRBJ1-4; the match to TRBD1 covers 7 bases. The ends lost 4 bases at V and 7 bases at J; junction bases unmatched: 9. The CDR3 is 14 amino acids. The germline gives CDR1 DFQATT, CDR2 SNEGSKA (reference sequence). CDR3 in DNA: TGCAGTGCTACCATACCGACAGGGATTGAAAAACTGTTTTTT. Protein sequence: CSATIPTGIEKLFF.

The table lists this clonotype with a few counts. This chain uses TRBV6-2 or TRBV6-3 with TRBJ2-5; possibly TRBD2 for D (6 bases). V shed 0 bases and J shed 5 bases, with 25 bases lying between them. The CDR3 sequence is 19 residues long. Germline V gives CDR1 MNHEY, CDR2 SVGEGT. For the CDR3, the DNA is TGTGCCAGCAGTTACTCGCGGAATCCCGGGGGAAAGCTTACGGAGACCCAGTACTTC. This gives the protein CASSYSRNPGGKLTETQYF.

The rearrangement joins TRBV5-4 to TRBJ2-1, with 8 positions matching TRBD2. Germline CDR1 is SGHNT and CDR2 is YYREEE (reference sequence). The CDR3 has 15 residues. V trimming: 4 bases; J trimming: 7 bases; junction bases outside the gene matches: 10. The CDR3 nucleotides are TGTGCCAGCAGCCCCCCGGGGGGGCCTTGGAATGAGCAGTTCTTC. Translation gives CASSPPGGPWNEQFF.